The following is a TCR beta chain sequence with its context. The antigen is unknown. V was pared by 5 bases and J by 14 bases, with 8 bases of the junction left unmatched. This CDR3 is built from 14 residues. Germline values: CDR1 MRHNA, CDR2 SNTAGT. This sample is part of a study of shared clonotypes between healthy human individuals. About the study: Three CD4 naive, three CD4 memory, two CD8 naive and one CD8 memory plate were used per donor. Notes on the study in general: An expected dependence of interdonor clonotype sharing on sequencing depth was noted.

Only CD45RO-negative cells positively selected for CCR7 counted as naive CD8 cells, so terminally differentiated effector memory CD45RA+ cells were excluded. Only in-frame clones appear in the TCRdb table, and some are missing; sequencing was by immunoSEQ multiplex PCR. Seen here are 550,000 to 600,000 clones, 95% to 98% observed once, and the top ten hold 0.3%. Sequencing was carried out using naive CD8+ T cells sorted from blood. The chain couples TRBV6-4 to TRBJ2-1, with TRBD2 matching 14 bases. The receptor's source is a man aged 25 to 40 in good health. The CDR3 loop is CASSRLAGGPVEFF. In nucleotides, the CDR3 is TGTGCCAGCAGTAGACTAGCGGGAGGGCCCGTAGAGTTCTTC.